A single sample is the source of the 17 T cell receptor beta chains below, sequenced in a study of T cells in Graves' hyperthyroidism and ophthalmopathy. TCR beta CDR3 regions were amplified from RNA transcripts. The TCR CDR3 was amplified in a first-round RT-PCR using the HTBI primer set. MiXCR, run by TCRdb on the multiplex PCR reads, gives a single entry per CDR3 protein. The repertoire has over 350,000 distinct CDR3 sequences, about 15% of them found once; the top ten carry roughly an eighth. Sequenced input: blood. The receptors come from a man younger than 30 with Graves' ophthalmopathy.

This clonotype was detected ten times or more. V is TRBV3-1 and J is TRBJ2-1; TRBD2 aligns across 11 bases. CDR1 and CDR2 from the germline V gene are LGHDT and YNNKEL (reference sequence). V shed 0 bases and J 4 bases; nucleotides not matched to a gene: 5. CDR3 length: 17 residues. CDR3 sequence: CASSQDGLAGGYNEQFF. In DNA, the CDR3 is TGTGCCAGCAGCCAAGATGGGCTAGCGGGGGGATACAATGAGCAGTTCTTC.

This clonotype has ten or more counts. V and J are TRBV20-1 and TRBJ2-2; TRBD1 might be the D (5 bases). The V gene's germline CDR1 is DFQATT and CDR2 SNEGSKA (reference sequence). This CDR3 contains 12 residues. V was pared by 5 bases and J by 6 bases, with 10 bases between. Here the CDR3 DNA reads TGCAGTGCTCGAAGGGGTCCCGGGGAGCTGTTTTTT. Translation: CSARRGPGELFF.

This clonotype was counted ten times or more. V usage is TRBV20-1 and J usage is TRBJ2-7, with D perhaps matching TRBD1 or TRBD2 (5 bases each). The CDR3 consists of 13 residues. Germline V gives CDR1 DFQATT, CDR2 SNEGSKA (reference sequence). Trimming cost V 3 bases and J 6 bases, with 15 bases left between them. In DNA form, the CDR3 reads TGCAGTGCTAGCCGGGACCTCTCCGGCGAGCAGTACTTC. Translating gives CSASRDLSGEQYF.

This clonotype was recorded a few times. This rearrangement joins TRBV5-1 to TRBJ1-2; D is unclear. This CDR3 has 15 amino acids. Germline values: CDR1 SGHRS, CDR2 YFSETQ. V lost 0 bases and J lost 6, with 15 bases in between. Here the CDR3 DNA reads TGCGCCAGCAGCTTGGAAGGGTGGGCTATTGATGGCTACACCTTC. Translated: CASSLEGWAIDGYTF.

This clonotype was observed a handful of times. The V call is TRBV10-2, the J call TRBJ2-5, with TRBD1 matching 7 bases. CDR1 WSHSY and CDR2 SAAADI come from the germline V gene. The CDR3 consists of 15 residues. V gave up 5 bases and J gave up 1 base; unmatched junction bases: 7. CDR3 sequence: CASSLDRRTQETQYF. DNA of the CDR3: TGCGCCAGCAGTTTGGACAGGCGAACCCAAGAGACCCAGTACTTC.

Concerning this clonotype itself: A single base separates this from a much larger clone, so it may be a read error. The rearrangement joins TRBV30 to TRBJ1-5; TRBD1 aligns across 11 bases. Trimming cost V 8 bases and J 3 bases; bases outside gene matches: 3. Germline CDR1 is GTSNPN and CDR2 is SVGIG (reference sequence). This CDR3 is built from 13 residues. The CDR3 DNA sequence: TGTGCCCGGACAGGGGGCGTCAATCAGCCCCAGCATTTT. This codes for CARTGGVNQPQHF.

This clonotype was counted many times. The rearrangement uses TRBV7-9 and TRBJ1-3, with no clear D. Germline CDR1 is SEHNR and CDR2 is FQNEAQ (reference sequence). CDR3 length: 16 residues. Deletions cut 5 bases from V and 0 bases from J, with 14 bases between. The CDR3 loop reads CASSLMDAASGNTIYF. The CDR3 nucleotides read TGTGCCAGCAGCCTAATGGACGCAGCCTCTGGAAACACCATATATTTT.

This clonotype was seen at least ten times. CDR3 protein: CASSERGTVNTEAFF. The CDR3 DNA sequence: TGCGCCAGCAGCGAGAGAGGCACCGTGAACACTGAAGCTTTCTTT. J is TRBJ1-1 and V is TRBV5-1; D gene uncertain. This CDR3 comprises 15 residues. V was cut by 4 bases and J by 0 bases, with 13 bases left in between. Germline CDR1 is SGHRS and CDR2 is YFSETQ. Drawing the rest from reference TRBV5-1 and TRBJ1-1, the complete variable domain is KAGVTQTPRYLIKTRGQQVTLSCSPISGHRSVSWYQQTPGQGLQFLFEYFSETQRNKGNFPGRFSGRQFSNSRSEMNVSTLELGDSALYLCASSERGTVNTEAFFGQGTRLTVV.

The chain combines TRBV19 with TRBJ2-7; D is unclear. Per the germline V gene, CDR1 is LNHDA and CDR2 is SQIVND (reference sequence). Trimming cost V 7 bases and J 3 bases, with 16 bases left between them. CDR3 length: 14 residues. In DNA form, the CDR3 reads TGTGCCAGTACCGTCCAAATAGGAATCTACGAGCAGTACTTC. Encoded protein: CASTVQIGIYEQYF.

Worth noting for this clonotype: A read error may be the cause here, since a much bigger clone is one base away. The chain has TRBV5-1 and TRBJ2-2, with 8 bases identical to TRBD1. V lost 4 bases and J lost 7; bases outside the gene matches: 9. This CDR3 region has 15 residues. Germline V gene lookup returns CDR1 SGHRS and CDR2 YFSETQ. The CDR3: CASSPGQGLGGELFF. As DNA, the CDR3 is TGCGCCAGCAGCCCTGGACAGGGTCTGGGCGGGGAGCTGTTTTTT.

This clonotype appeared many times. The chain carries TRBV7-9 and TRBJ2-2, with no clear D. Trimming removed 4 bases from V and 1 base from J, with 7 bases in between. CDR3 length: 14 amino acids. Germline V CDR1 and CDR2: SEHNR, FQNEAQ (reference sequence). CDR3 DNA: TGTGCCAGCAGCTCCCGACAGAACACCGGGGAGCTGTTTTTT. Amino acid sequence: CASSSRQNTGELFF. The full variable domain, in which reference TRBV7-9 and TRBJ2-2 provide the parts outside the CDR3, is DTGVSQNPRHKITKRGQNVTFRCDPISEHNRLYWYRQTLGQGPEFLTYFQNEAQLEKSRLLSDRFSAERPKGSFSTLEIQRTEQGDSAMYLCASSSRQNTGELFFGEGSRLTVL.

This clonotype was recorded many times. The V and J genes are TRBV7-2 and TRBJ1-6, with D perhaps matching TRBD1 (5 bases). The CDR3 spans 13 residues. The V gene's germline CDR1 is SGHTA and CDR2 FQGNSA. Trimming shortened V by 1 base and J by 13 bases, and 11 bases separated the two germline ends. Written as DNA, the CDR3 is TGTGCCAGCAGCTTAGTGAGAGGGGACCCCCTCCACTTT. Translation: CASSLVRGDPLHF.

This clonotype was detected ten times or more. The chain links TRBV15 to TRBJ2-1, with 10 bases identical to TRBD2. The CDR3 contains 17 residues. The junction had 7 bases not matched to a gene; V was cut back by 1 base and J by 4 bases. Per the germline V gene, CDR1 is LNHNV and CDR2 is YYDKDF (reference sequence). The CDR3 sequence: CATSRAFSGRRYNEQFF. The CDR3 DNA reads TGTGCCACCAGCAGAGCCTTTAGCGGGAGGAGGTACAATGAGCAGTTCTTC. The complete variable domain, with remaining parts taken from reference TRBV15 and TRBJ2-1, reads DAMVIQNPRYQVTQFGKPVTLSCSQTLNHNVMYWYQQKSSQAPKLLFHYYDKDFNNEADTPDNFQSRRPNTSFCFLDIRSPGLGDTAMYLCATSRAFSGRRYNEQFFGPGTRLTVL.

This sequence joins TRBV5-4 and TRBJ1-2; maybe TRBD1 (5 bases). The CDR3 has 14 amino acids. Germline loops: CDR1 SGHNT, CDR2 YYREEE (reference sequence). V lost 2 bases, J lost 5 bases, and 13 bases lay in between. This CDR3 reads CASSFPGGPYGYTF. CDR3 DNA sequence: TGTGCCAGCAGCTTCCCGGGGGGACCATATGGCTACACCTTC.

Ten or more counts support this clonotype. The chain joins TRBV11-2 to TRBJ2-7, with D maybe TRBD2 (6 bases). Germline values: CDR1 SGHAT, CDR2 FQNNGV. The CDR3 is 16 amino acids. Trimming stripped 2 bases from V and 2 bases from J, with 16 bases between. CDR3 nucleotides: TGTGCCAGCAGCTTACACTTCCGGGACTTCCCCTACGAGCAGTACTTC. Its translation: CASSLHFRDFPYEQYF.

This chain joins TRBV29-1 and TRBJ2-2; 7 positions match TRBD2. This CDR3 is built from 15 residues. The germline V gene has CDR1 SQVTM and CDR2 ANQGSEA. The V gene end was trimmed by 1 base and the J gene end by 1 base; junction bases not matched to a gene: 3. The CDR3, as DNA: TGCAGCGTTGAAGTCGGCGGGAGGAACACCGGGGAGCTGTTTTTT. It codes for CSVEVGGRNTGELFF.

This clonotype was seen a handful of times. The rearrangement links TRBV5-5 to TRBJ2-1; D is possibly TRBD2 (6 bases). The CDR3 length is 12 residues. Per germline, CDR1 SGHKS and CDR2 YYEKEE (reference sequence). The V end was cut by 6 bases, the J end by 9 bases, with 13 bases between. In DNA, the CDR3 is TGTGCCAGCACCCCCGAGGGAGGTGAGCAGTTCTTC. It codes for CASTPEGGEQFF.